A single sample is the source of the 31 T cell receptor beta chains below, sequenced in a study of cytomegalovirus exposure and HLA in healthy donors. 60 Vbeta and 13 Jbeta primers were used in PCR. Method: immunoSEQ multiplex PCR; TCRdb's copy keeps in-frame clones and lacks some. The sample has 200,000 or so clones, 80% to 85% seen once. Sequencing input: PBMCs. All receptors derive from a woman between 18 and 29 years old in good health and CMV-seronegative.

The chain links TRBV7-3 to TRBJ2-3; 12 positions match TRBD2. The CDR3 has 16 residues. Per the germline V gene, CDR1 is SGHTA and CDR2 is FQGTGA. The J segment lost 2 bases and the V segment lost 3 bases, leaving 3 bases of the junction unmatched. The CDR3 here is CASSFGLAGYTDTQYF. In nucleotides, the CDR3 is TGTGCCAGCAGCTTCGGACTAGCGGGGTACACAGATACGCAGTATTTT.

CDR3 in amino acids: CASSYSGVGANYGYTF. CDR3 sequence (DNA): TGTGCCAGCAGCTACTCAGGGGTAGGAGCTAACTATGGCTACACCTTC. The genes are TRBV7-2 and TRBJ1-2, with a tentative D call TRBD1 (6 bases). The germline gives CDR1 SGHTA, CDR2 FQGNSA. V was trimmed by 4 bases and J by 0 bases, leaving 15 bases between them. The CDR3 runs to 16 residues. The full variable domain, rest sourced from reference TRBV7-2 and TRBJ1-2, is GAGVSQSPSNKVTEKGKDVELRCDPISGHTALYWYRQSLGQGLEFLIYFQGNSAPDKSGLPSDRFSAERTGGSVSTLTIQRTQQEDSAVYLCASSYSGVGANYGYTFGSGTRLTVV.

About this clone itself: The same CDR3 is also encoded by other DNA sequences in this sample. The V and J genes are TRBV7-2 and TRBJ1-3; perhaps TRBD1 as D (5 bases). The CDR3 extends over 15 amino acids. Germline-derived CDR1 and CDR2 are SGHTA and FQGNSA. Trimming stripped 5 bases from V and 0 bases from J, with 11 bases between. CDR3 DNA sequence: TGTGCCAGCAGCCGTACAGGTTTCTCTGGAAACACCATATATTTT. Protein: CASSRTGFSGNTIYF.

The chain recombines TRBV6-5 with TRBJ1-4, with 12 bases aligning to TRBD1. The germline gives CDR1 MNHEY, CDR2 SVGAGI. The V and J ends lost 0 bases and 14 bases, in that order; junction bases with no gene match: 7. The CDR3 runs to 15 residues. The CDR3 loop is CASSYSGTGGAGLFF. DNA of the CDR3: TGTGCCAGCAGTTACTCCGGGACAGGGGGCGCAGGTCTGTTTTTT.

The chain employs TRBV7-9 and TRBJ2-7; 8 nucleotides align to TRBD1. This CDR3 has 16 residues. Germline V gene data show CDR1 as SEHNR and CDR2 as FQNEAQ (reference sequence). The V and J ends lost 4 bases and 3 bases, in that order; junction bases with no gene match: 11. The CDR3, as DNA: TGTGCCAGCAGCTCGCCCCGGGACAGGATAATCTACGAGCAGTACTTC. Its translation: CASSSPRDRIIYEQYF.

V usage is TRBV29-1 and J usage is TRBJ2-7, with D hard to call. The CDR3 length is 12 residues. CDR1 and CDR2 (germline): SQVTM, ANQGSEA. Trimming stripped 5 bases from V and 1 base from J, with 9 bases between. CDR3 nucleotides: TGCAGCGTTTACGCCGGGTCCTACGAGCAGTACTTC. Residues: CSVYAGSYEQYF.

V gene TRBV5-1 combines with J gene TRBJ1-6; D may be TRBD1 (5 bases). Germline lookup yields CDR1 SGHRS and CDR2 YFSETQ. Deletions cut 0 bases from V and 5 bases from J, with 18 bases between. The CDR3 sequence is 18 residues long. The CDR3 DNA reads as TGCGCCAGCAGCTTGGAGCTGGGGCAGGGTGGCAATAATTCACCCCTCCACTTT. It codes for CASSLELGQGGNNSPLHF.

CDR3 nucleotides: TGTGCCAGCAGTGAAGCGGGGCAGAACATTCAGTACTTC. This translates into CASSEAGQNIQYF. V gene TRBV6-1 combines with J gene TRBJ2-4, with D possibly TRBD1 on 5 matching bases. Germline V gene sequence: CDR1 MNHNS, CDR2 SASEGT. V was clipped by 0 bases and J by 7 bases, with 7 bases between them. The length of the CDR3 is 13 residues.

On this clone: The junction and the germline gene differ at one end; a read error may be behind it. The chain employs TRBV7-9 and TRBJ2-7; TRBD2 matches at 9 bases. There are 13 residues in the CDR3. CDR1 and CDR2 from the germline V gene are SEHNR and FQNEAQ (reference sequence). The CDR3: CSSSLEERGDRDF. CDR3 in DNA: TGTTCCAGCAGCTTAGAAGAGCGGGGGGACAGAGACTTC.

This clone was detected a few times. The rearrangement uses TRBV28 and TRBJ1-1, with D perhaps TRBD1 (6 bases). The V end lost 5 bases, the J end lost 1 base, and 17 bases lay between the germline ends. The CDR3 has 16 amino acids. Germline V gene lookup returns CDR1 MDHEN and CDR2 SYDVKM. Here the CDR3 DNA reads TGTGCCAGCAGTCCTCCCCCCCTGGGGGCGAACACTGAAGCTTTCTTT. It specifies CASSPPPLGANTEAFF.

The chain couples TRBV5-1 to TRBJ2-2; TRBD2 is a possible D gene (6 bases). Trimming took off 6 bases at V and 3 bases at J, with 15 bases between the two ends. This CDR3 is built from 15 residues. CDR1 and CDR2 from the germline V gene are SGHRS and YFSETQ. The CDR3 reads CASTPGEAYTGELFF. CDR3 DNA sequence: TGCGCCAGCACCCCGGGGGAGGCTTACACCGGGGAGCTGTTTTTT.

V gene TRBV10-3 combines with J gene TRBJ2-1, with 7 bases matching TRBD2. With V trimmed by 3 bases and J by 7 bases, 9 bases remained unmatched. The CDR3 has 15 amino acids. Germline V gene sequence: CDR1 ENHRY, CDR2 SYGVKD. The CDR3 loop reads CAISETGGRGNEQFF. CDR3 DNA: TGTGCCATCAGTGAAACGGGTGGGAGGGGTAATGAGCAGTTCTTC.

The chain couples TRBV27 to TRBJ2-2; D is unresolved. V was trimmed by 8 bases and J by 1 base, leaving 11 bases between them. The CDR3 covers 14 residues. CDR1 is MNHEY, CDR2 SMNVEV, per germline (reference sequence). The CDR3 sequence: CASADNLNTGELFF. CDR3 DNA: TGTGCCAGCGCTGACAACCTGAACACCGGGGAGCTGTTTTTT.

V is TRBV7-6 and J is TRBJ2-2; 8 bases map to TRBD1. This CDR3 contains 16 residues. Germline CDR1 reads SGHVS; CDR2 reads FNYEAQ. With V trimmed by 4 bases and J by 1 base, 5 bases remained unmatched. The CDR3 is CASSYGTGGNTGELFF. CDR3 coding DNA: TGTGCCAGCAGCTACGGGACAGGCGGGAACACCGGGGAGCTGTTTTTT.

The CDR3 DNA reads TGCGCCAGCAGCTTGGGGCATAGCGGGAGCACAGATACGCAGTATTTT. Protein product: CASSLGHSGSTDTQYF. V and J are TRBV5-1 and TRBJ2-3, with 7 bases lining up with TRBD2. Germline CDR1 and CDR2: SGHRS and YFSETQ. With V trimmed by 0 bases and J by 0 bases, 4 bases remained unmatched. The CDR3 is made up of 16 amino acids. The variable domain in full, completed from reference TRBV5-1 and TRBJ2-3, reads KAGVTQTPRYLIKTRGQQVTLSCSPISGHRSVSWYQQTPGQGLQFLFEYFSETQRNKGNFPGRFSGRQFSNSRSEMNVSTLELGDSALYLCASSLGHSGSTDTQYFGPGTRLTVL.

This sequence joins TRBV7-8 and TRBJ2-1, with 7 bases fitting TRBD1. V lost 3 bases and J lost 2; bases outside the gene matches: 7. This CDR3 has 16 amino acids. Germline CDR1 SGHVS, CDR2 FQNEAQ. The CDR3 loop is CASSFLGQGAYNEQFF. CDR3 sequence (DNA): TGTGCCAGCAGCTTCCTAGGCCAGGGGGCCTACAATGAGCAGTTCTTC.

The CDR3, as DNA: TGCAGCGCCCCAGGGGCCCTCAATGAGCAGTTCTTC. Translated: CSAPGALNEQFF. The chain combines TRBV29-1 with TRBJ2-1, with D tentatively TRBD1 (6 bases). CDR3 length: 12 amino acids. The V gene lost 7 bases and the J gene lost 6 bases, with 13 bases spanning the gap. Germline V lookup: CDR1 SQVTM, CDR2 ANQGSEA.

CDR3 sequence: CASSGRGRSSYNEQFF. The CDR3 DNA sequence: TGTGCCAGTAGCGGTAGGGGTCGGAGCTCCTACAATGAGCAGTTCTTC. This chain uses TRBV19 with TRBJ2-1, with TRBD1 as a possible D gene (5 bases). The CDR3 loop spans 16 amino acids. V lost 6 bases, J lost 0 bases, and 15 bases lay in between. Germline-derived CDR1 and CDR2 are LNHDA and SQIVND (reference sequence). The variable domain in full, with the rest retrieved from reference TRBV19 and TRBJ2-1, is DGGITQSPKYLFRKEGQNVTLSCEQNLNHDAMYWYRQDPGQGLRLIYYSQIVNDFQKGDIAEGYSVSREKKESFPLTVTSAQKNPTAFYLCASSGRGRSSYNEQFFGPGTRLTVL.

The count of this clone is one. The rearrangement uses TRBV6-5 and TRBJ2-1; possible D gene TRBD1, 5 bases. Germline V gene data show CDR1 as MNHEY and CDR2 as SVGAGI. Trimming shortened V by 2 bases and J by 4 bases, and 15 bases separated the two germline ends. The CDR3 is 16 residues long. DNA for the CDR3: TGTGCCAGCAGTTACAAGGCAGGGTCAACATACAATGAGCAGTTCTTC. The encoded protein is CASSYKAGSTYNEQFF.

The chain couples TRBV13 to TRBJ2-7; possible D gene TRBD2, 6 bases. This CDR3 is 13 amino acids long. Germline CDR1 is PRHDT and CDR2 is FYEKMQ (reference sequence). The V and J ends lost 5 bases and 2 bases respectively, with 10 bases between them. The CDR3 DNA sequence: TGTGCCAGCAGCAATAGCGGCCCCTACGAGCAGTACTTC. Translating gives CASSNSGPYEQYF. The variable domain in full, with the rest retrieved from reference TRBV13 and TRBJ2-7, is AAGVIQSPRHLIKEKRETATLKCYPIPRHDTVYWYQQGPGQDPQFLISFYEKMQSDKGSIPDRFSAQQFSDYHSELNMSSLELGDSALYFCASSNSGPYEQYFGPGTRLTVT.

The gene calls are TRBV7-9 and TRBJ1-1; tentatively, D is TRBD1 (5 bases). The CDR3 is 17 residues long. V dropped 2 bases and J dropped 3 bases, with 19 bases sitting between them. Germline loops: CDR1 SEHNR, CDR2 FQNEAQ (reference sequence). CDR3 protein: CASSLSQGFDPDTEAFF. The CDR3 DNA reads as TGTGCCAGCAGCTTAAGTCAGGGTTTTGATCCGGACACTGAAGCTTTCTTT. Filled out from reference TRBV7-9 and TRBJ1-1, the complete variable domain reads DTGVSQNPRHKITKRGQNVTFRCDPISEHNRLYWYRQTLGQGPEFLTYFQNEAQLEKSRLLSDRFSAERPKGSFSTLEIQRTEQGDSAMYLCASSLSQGFDPDTEAFFGQGTRLTVV.

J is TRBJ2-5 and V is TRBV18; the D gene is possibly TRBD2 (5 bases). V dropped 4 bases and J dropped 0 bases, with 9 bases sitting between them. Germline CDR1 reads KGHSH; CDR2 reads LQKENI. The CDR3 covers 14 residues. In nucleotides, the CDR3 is TGTGCCAGCTCACAAAACGGGAACCAAGAGACCCAGTACTTC. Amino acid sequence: CASSQNGNQETQYF.

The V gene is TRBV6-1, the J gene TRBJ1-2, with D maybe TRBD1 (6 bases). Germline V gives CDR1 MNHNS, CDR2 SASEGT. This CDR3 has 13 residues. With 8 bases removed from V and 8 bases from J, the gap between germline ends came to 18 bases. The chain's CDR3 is CASSLRGLGGYTF. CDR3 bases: TGTGCCAGCTCCCTCAGGGGTCTTGGGGGCTACACCTTC.

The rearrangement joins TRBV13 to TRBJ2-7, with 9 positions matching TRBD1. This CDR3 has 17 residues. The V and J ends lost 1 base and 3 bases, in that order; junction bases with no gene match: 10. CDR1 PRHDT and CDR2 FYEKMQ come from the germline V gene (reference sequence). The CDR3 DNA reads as TGTGCCAGCAGCTTAGCAGGCCTCGGGACAGGGATCTACGAGCAGTACTTC. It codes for CASSLAGLGTGIYEQYF.

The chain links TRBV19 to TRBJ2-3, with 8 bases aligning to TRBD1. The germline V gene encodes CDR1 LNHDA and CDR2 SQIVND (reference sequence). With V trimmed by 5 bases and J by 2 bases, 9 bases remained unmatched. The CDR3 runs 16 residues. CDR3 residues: CASSVGQGLITDTQYF. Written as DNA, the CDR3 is TGTGCCAGTAGTGTCGGACAGGGACTGATCACAGATACGCAGTATTTT.

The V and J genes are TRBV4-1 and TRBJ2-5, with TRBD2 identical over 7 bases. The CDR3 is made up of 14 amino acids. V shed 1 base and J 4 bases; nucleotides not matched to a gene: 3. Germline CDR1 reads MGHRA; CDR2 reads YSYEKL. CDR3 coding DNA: TGCGCCAGCAGCCAAGGGGGGGGGACAGAGACCCAGTACTTC. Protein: CASSQGGGTETQYF.

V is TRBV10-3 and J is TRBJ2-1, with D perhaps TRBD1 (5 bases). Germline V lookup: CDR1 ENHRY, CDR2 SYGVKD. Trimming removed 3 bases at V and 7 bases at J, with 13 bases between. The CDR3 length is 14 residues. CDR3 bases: TGTGCCATCAGTGATTCAAAAGGGGCAAATGAGCAGTTCTTC. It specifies CAISDSKGANEQFF.

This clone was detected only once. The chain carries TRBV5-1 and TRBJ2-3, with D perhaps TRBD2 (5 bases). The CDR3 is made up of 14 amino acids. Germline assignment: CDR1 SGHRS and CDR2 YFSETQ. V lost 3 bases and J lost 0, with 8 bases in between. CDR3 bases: TGCGCCAGCAGCTCCGGAGGAAGCACAGATACGCAGTATTTT. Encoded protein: CASSSGGSTDTQYF.

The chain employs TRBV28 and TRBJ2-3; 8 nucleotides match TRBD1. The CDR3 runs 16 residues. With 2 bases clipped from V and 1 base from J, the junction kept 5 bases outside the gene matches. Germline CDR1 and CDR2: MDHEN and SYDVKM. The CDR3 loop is CASSLAGTGGTDTQYF. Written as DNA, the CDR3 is TGTGCCAGCAGTTTAGCTGGGACAGGCGGCACAGATACGCAGTATTTT.

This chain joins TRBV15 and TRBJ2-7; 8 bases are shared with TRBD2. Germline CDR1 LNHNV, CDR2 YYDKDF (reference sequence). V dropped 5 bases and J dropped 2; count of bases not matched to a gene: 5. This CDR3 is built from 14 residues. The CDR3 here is CATSVSGRTYEQYF. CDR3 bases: TGTGCCACCAGCGTGAGCGGGAGAACCTACGAGCAGTACTTC.

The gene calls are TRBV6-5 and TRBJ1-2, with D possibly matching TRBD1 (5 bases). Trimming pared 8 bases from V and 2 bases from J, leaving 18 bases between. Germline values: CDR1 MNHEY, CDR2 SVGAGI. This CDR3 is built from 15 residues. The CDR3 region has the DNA TGTGCCAGCCGCCGGCCGGGGGGAGCCAACTATGGCTACACCTTC. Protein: CASRRPGGANYGYTF.